This T cell receptor beta chain was captured in a study of cytomegalovirus exposure and HLA in healthy donors. Overall study results and limits: Later on, an analysis tied approximately 15,000 TCR beta sequences to HLA alleles at 0.05 false discovery rate. In vitro work confirmed that a few CMV-associated chains recognize CMV antigens. Overall, roughly 170 TCR beta chains were annotated as cytomegalovirus-associated.

The CDR3 consists of 11 residues. Germline CDR1 GTSNPN, CDR2 SVGIG (reference sequence). The V segment lost 2 bases and the J segment 8 bases; nucleotides outside the gene matches: 2. Details on this clone: Its specificity is not known.

PCR employed 60 Vbeta and 13 Jbeta primers. Data came from immunoSEQ multiplex PCR; TCRdb stores just in-frame clones and leaves some out. The sample lists approximately 120,000 clones; 81% were seen once. The sequence was obtained from a woman aged 25 to 39 in good health and CMV-seronegative. This sequence joins TRBV30 and TRBJ1-2; 7 bases line up with TRBD1. Sequencing input: PBMCs. The DNA of the CDR3 is TGTGCCTGGAGTTTAGGGGGCGGCTACACCTTC. It yields the protein CAWSLGGGYTF.